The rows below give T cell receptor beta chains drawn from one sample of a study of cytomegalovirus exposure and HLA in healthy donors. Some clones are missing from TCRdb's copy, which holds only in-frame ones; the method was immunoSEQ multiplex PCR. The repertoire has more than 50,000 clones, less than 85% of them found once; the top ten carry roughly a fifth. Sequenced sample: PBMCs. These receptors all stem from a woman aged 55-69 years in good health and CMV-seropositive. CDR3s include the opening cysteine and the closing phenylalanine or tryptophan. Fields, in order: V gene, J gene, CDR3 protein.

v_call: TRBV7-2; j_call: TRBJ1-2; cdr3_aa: CASSLNRDRGAYGYTF
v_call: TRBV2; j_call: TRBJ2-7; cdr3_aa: CASTGTSGYEQYF
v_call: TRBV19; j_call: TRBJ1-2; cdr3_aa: CASTTSLGQYGYTF
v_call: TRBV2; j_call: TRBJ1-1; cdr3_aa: CASSDEGNTEAFF
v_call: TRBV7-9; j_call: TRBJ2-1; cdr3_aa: CASSPWDRDYNEQFF
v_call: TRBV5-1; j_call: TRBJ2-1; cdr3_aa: CASTRDRGLNEQFF
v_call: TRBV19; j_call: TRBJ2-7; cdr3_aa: CASSTGLAYEQYF
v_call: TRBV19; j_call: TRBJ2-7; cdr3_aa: CASSLRTSTDYEHYEQYF
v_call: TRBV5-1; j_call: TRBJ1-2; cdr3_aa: CASSFRDREGYGYTF
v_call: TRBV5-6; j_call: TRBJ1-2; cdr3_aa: CASSLSGVHGYTF
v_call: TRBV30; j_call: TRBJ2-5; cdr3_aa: CAWSRLAGGNWERRQETQYF
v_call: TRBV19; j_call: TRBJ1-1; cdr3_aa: CASSIGGRTPTEAFF
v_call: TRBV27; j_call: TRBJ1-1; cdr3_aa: CASSLSAQGNTEAFF
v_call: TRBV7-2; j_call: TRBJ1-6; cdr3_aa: CASSLGIRGSPLHF
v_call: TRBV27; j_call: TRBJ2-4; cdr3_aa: CASAPNRLAGAPAKNIQYF
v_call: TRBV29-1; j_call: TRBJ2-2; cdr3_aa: CSIQANTAGELFF
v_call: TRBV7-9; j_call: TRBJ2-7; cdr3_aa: CASSLEGGSGSYEQYF
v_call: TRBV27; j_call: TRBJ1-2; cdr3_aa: CASSPTATGGVGGYTF
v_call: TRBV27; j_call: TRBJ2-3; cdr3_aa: CASSSRLAPPGLNTQYF
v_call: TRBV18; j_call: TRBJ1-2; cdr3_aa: CASSEGVGYGYTF
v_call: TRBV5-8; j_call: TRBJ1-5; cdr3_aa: CASSPGTGYSNQPQHF
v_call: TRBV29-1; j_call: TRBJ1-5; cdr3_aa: CSVLGLSNQPQHF
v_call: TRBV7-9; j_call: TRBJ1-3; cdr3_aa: CSSSSRQASSGNTIYF
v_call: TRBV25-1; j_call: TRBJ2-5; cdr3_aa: CASSEITGGRETQYF
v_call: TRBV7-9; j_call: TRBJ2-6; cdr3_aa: CSSSSIRGTGANVLTF
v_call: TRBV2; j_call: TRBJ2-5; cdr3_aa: CASSENQEETQYF
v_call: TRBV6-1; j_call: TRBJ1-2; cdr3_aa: CASREDRGPRGYTF
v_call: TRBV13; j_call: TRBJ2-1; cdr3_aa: CASSFLNEQFF
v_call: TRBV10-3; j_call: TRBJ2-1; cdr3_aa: CAISEADEQFF
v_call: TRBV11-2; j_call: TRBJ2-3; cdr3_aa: CASSPIRGTAAETDTQYF
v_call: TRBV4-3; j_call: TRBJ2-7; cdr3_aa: CASSQDRGLFYEQYF
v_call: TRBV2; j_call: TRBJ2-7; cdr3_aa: CASSAGAGYEQYF
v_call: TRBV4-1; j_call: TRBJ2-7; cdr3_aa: CASSQETPGEQYF
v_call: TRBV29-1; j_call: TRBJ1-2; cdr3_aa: CSAGGARGSDYGYTF
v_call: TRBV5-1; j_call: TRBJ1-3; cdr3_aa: CASSSTFRGPKNTIYF
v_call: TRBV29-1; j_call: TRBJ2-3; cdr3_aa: CSVEDGLAVADTQYF